A few counts support the clone carrying this TCR beta chain. This CDR3 has 13 residues. In germline, CDR1 is SGHTS, CDR2 YDEGEE. Trimming took 4 bases from V and 1 from J, leaving 8 bases between them. This sample was included in a study of blood T cell repertoires in COVID-19. The repertoire was sequenced with immunoSEQ multiplex PCR; TCRdb's copy has only in-frame clones and lacks some. Found here are 100,000 to 130,000 clones, less than 90% of them singletons; the top ten hold roughly 4.4%. The origin of this receptor is a human donor in a cohort sampled during active COVID-19. Sequencing used peripheral blood. The chain is built from TRBV5-8 and TRBJ1-1; D not certain. CDR3 loop: CASSATPNTEAFF. In DNA, the CDR3 is TGTGCCAGCAGCGCCACACCGAACACTGAAGCTTTCTTT.